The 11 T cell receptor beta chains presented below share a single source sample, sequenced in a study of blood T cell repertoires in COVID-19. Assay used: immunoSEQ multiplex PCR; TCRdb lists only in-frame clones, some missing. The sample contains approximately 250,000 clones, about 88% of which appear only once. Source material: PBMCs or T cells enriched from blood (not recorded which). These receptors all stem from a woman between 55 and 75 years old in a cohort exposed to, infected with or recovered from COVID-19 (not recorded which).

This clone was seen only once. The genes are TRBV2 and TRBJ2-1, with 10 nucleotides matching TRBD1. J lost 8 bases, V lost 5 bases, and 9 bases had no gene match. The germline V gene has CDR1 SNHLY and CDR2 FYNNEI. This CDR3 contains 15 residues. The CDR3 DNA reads TGTGCCAGCAGTCTTTCCGGGACAGGGGTGGATGAGCAGTTCTTC. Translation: CASSLSGTGVDEQFF.

CDR3 region: CASRPSGPEAFF. CDR3 in DNA: TGTGCCAGCAGACCCTCAGGCCCTGAAGCTTTCTTT. The chain combines TRBV7-9 with TRBJ1-1; D is unresolved. V dropped 6 bases and J dropped 6 bases, with 11 bases sitting between them. CDR1 SEHNR and CDR2 FQNEAQ come from the germline V gene (reference sequence). The CDR3 runs 12 residues.

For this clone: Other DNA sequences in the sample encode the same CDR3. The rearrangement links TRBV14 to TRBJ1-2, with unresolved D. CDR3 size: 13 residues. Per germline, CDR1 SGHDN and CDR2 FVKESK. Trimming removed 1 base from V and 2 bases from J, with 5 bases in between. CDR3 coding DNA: TGTGCCAGCAGCCAAGCTTTGAACTATGGCTACACCTTC. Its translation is CASSQALNYGYTF.

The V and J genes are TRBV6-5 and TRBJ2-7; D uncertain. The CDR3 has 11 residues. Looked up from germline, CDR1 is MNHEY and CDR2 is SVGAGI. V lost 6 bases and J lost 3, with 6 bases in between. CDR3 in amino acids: CASSGGYEQYF. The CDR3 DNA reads TGTGCCAGCAGCGGTGGCTACGAGCAGTACTTC.

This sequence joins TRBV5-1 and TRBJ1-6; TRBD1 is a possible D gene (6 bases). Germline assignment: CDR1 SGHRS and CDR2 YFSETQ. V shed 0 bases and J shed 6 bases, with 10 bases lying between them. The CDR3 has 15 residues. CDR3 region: CASSLDRAANSPLHF. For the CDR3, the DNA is TGCGCCAGCAGCTTGGACAGGGCCGCTAATTCACCCCTCCACTTT.

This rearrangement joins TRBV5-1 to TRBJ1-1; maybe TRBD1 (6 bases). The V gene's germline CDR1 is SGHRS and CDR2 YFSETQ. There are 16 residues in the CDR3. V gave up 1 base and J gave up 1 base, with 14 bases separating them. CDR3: CASSLYRVQGNTEAFF. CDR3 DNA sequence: TGCGCCAGCAGCTTGTACAGGGTACAGGGGAACACTGAAGCTTTCTTT.

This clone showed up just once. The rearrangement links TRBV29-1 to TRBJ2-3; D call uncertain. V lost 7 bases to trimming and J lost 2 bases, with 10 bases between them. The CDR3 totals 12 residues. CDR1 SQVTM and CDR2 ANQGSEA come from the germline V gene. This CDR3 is CSARVSTDTQYF. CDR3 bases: TGCAGCGCCCGGGTATCCACAGATACGCAGTATTTT.

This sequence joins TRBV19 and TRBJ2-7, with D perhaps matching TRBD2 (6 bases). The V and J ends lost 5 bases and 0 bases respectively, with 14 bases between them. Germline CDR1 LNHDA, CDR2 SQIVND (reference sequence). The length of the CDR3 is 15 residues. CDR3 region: CASSSLASSSYEQYF. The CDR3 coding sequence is TGTGCCAGTAGTTCACTAGCTTCAAGCTCCTACGAGCAGTACTTC.

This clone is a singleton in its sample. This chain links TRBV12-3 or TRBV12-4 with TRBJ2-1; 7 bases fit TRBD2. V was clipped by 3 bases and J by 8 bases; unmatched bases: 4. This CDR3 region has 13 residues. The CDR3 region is CASSLAGEDEQFF. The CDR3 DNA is TGTGCCAGCAGTTTGGCGGGAGAGGATGAGCAGTTCTTC.

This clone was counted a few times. The DNA for the CDR3 is TGCACCAGCAGCCAAGTTCCTCAGCGGGAGAGTGAAAGTGAGCAGTACTTC. Translation: CTSSQVPQRESESEQYF. The chain recombines TRBV1 with TRBJ2-7; the tabulated D call, TRBD2, remains unverified against the DNA. TRBV1 corresponds to a pseudogene. CDR3 length: 17 residues.

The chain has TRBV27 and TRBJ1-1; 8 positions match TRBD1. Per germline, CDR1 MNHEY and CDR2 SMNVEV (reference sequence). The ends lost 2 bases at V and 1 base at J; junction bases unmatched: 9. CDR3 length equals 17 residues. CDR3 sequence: CASSLRAGGGRNTEAFF. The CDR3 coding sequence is TGTGCCAGCAGTTTACGGGCAGGGGGCGGGAGGAACACTGAAGCTTTCTTT.